The next 8 T cell receptor beta chains were all read from a single sample in a study of early T cells in non-severe SARS-CoV-2 infection. TCRdb re-called the 5' RACE reads through MiXCR, storing one row per CDR3 protein. Of approximately 81,000 distinct CDR3 sequences in the sample, 6% to 7% were seen once. Sequences were obtained from whole blood. The receptors here all came from an adult who was a healthcare worker with PCR-confirmed SARS-CoV-2 infection or an uninfected control (not recorded which).

The chain uses TRBV5-6 and TRBJ2-3; tentatively, D is TRBD2 (6 bases). Germline V gene sequence: CDR1 SGHDT, CDR2 YYEEEE. This CDR3 has 14 residues. Trimming left V 4 bases short and J 5 bases short, with 14 bases between. Here the CDR3 reads CASSTRRGLDTQYF. CDR3 DNA: TGTGCCAGCAGCACTAGACGGGGGTTAGATACGCAGTATTTT.

This clonotype was counted at least ten times. V usage is TRBV29-1 and J usage is TRBJ2-7; D may correspond to TRBD1 or TRBD2 (5 bases each). Germline V gene lookup returns CDR1 SQVTM and CDR2 ANQGSEA. The CDR3 contains 14 residues. V shed 6 bases and J shed 3 bases, with 18 bases lying between them. The CDR3 reads CSVEVQGRGYEQYF. The CDR3 DNA sequence: TGCAGCGTGGAGGTGCAGGGTCGGGGCTACGAGCAGTACTTC.

The chain is built from TRBV5-1 and TRBJ2-6; D is undetermined. V lost 3 bases, J lost 0 bases, and 13 bases lay in between. The length of the CDR3 is 17 residues. Germline lookup yields CDR1 SGHRS and CDR2 YFSETQ. The CDR3 region is CASSSKGSSSGANVLTF. The CDR3 DNA reads TGCGCCAGCAGCTCGAAAGGATCGAGCTCTGGGGCCAACGTCCTGACTTTC.

The chain recombines TRBV7-9 with TRBJ2-3; the match to TRBD1 covers 7 bases. Germline assignment: CDR1 SEHNR and CDR2 FQNEAQ (reference sequence). This CDR3 has 15 amino acids. After removal of 1 base from V and 3 bases from J, the junction contained 4 bases not matched to a gene. CDR3 sequence reads: CASSLGGTETDTQYF. The CDR3 DNA reads TGTGCCAGCAGCTTAGGGGGGACAGAGACAGATACGCAGTATTTT.

The chain links TRBV7-7 to TRBJ2-1; a weak D match, TRBD2 (6 bases). The CDR3 extends over 15 amino acids. V lost 2 bases, J lost 8 bases, and 16 bases lay in between. In germline, CDR1 is SSHAT, CDR2 FNYEAQ (reference sequence). In DNA, the CDR3 is TGTGCCAGCAGCTTAAAAGTCGGGAGCGCGTATGAGCAGTTCTTC. Translating gives CASSLKVGSAYEQFF. Variable domain in full (rest from reference TRBV7-7 and TRBJ2-1): GAGVSQSPRYKVTKRGQDVTLRCDPISSHATLYWYQQALGQGPEFLTYFNYEAQPDKSGLPSDRFSAERPEGSISTLTIQRTEQRDSAMYRCASSLKVGSAYEQFFGPGTRLTVL.

In this sample, this clonotype turned up many times. V gene TRBV7-8 combines with J gene TRBJ2-7; the match to TRBD1 covers 7 bases. After removal of 6 bases from V and 1 base from J, the junction contained 6 bases not matched to a gene. From germline, CDR1 is SGHVS and CDR2 FQNEAQ. The CDR3 consists of 14 residues. The CDR3 DNA follows: TGTGCCAGCAGTCCCAGGGACAGTTCCTACGAGCAGTACTTC. It encodes CASSPRDSSYEQYF.

This clonotype was observed many times. The chain is built from TRBV10-1 and TRBJ1-2; 8 bases match TRBD1. Germline CDR1 and CDR2: WNHNN and SYGVQD (reference sequence). This CDR3 is built from 13 residues. The ends lost 6 bases at V and 4 bases at J; junction bases unmatched: 4. The CDR3 region has the DNA TGCGCCAGCAGCGGGGACAGGCTCTATGGCTACACCTTC. Translation: CASSGDRLYGYTF.

This chain connects TRBV10-2 to TRBJ2-1; TRBD1 agrees at 8 bases. CDR3 length: 16 residues. J gave up 7 bases and V 7 bases, and 15 bases lay outside the gene matches. CDR1 and CDR2 (germline): WSHSY, SAAADI. CDR3 sequence reads: CASNGQGKSPTNEQFF. For the CDR3, the DNA is TGCGCCAGCAATGGACAGGGCAAGTCCCCTACGAATGAGCAGTTCTTC.